These T cell receptor beta chains were read from a single sample in a study of T cell clonotyping in hematopoietic cell transplantation. Sequencing used immunoSEQ multiplex PCR; TCRdb keeps in-frame clones, though not all of them. Of around 5,000 clones in the sample, about 30% were seen once. The source material was peripheral blood mononuclear cells, sampled before stem cell transplant. Receptor source: a man in his fifties with myelofibrosis. Some clones in this sample may be carry-over from other donors' samples. Each CDR3 is given with its conserved first and last residue. Some rows have no size entry. The others give once, few or many, or a class for an expanded clone.

v_call clone_size cdr3_aa
TRBV6-1 few CASSEGLRSSYEQYF
TRBV27 NA CASSLGAGDFGSPLHF
TRBV30 NA CAWVRGEHTDTQYF
TRBV30 once CAWSVGEYQETQYF
TRBV5-6 NA CASSLSGAGLAGTGELFF
TRBV30 few CAWSYVGGAEAFF
TRBV6-5 NA CASSPSYEQYF
TRBV13 few CASTRRGGETQYF
TRBV29-1 NA CSARGLYYNEQFF
TRBV29-1 few CSVTRQGVKETQYF
TRBV6-5 few CASSYSDGDTQYF
TRBV5-6 NA CASSLAVTGYGYTF
TRBV25-1 few CASSLPGLAGEQYF
TRBV2 NA CASSSDRGDSPLHF
TRBV27 few CASSPGTGASYEQYF
TRBV5-1 few CTSSLTRRTTEAFF
TRBV6-5 few CASSYSPGGEQYF
TRBV6-6 NA CASSPTVNYGYTF
TRBV6-5 few CASSTQTGTIYGYTF
TRBV30 medium-sized CAWSVQYEQYF
TRBV2 medium-sized CASSDQGEQYF
TRBV4-3 few CASSQLAGYEQYF
TRBV30 NA CAWSGTPRQGGTYEQYF
TRBV30 few CAWSVGTASNQPQHF
TRBV6-5 large CASSLARVNQPQHF
TRBV4-1 NA CASSQEGDTIYF
TRBV30 NA CAWSVSRLNTEAFF
TRBV19 large CASSIRDSDNSPLHF
TRBV5-6 NA CASSSRGEDEQFF
TRBV30 NA CAWSNGEGVYEQYF
TRBV30 once CAWSFPLRDGGYTF
TRBV29-1 few CSARRGAGNEQFF
TRBV2 NA CASTGQGETQYF
TRBV10-1 NA CASSQGAGQPQHF
TRBV6-5 NA CASSYGTLASTGELFF
TRBV2 few CASSQGGGTNTGELFF
TRBV9 few CASSPGDNSPLHF
TRBV30 NA CAWSVGPGSYGYTF
TRBV30 few CAWSAPGTQYF
TRBV30 few CACAGGPGGELFF
TRBV6-6 NA CASSYLTLTGNTEAFF
TRBV5-6 NA CASSSQGGDNSPLHF
TRBV28 NA CASSFKVYEQYF
TRBV30 NA CAWSVAETINYGYTF
TRBV20-1 NA CSASPEETQYF
TRBV30 NA CAWYQGSRPNEQFF
TRBV6-5 NA CASSYGTSGGYEQYF
TRBV2 few CASSEGAQLTQQYF
TRBV6-1 NA CASSEDASGPYEQYF